The following is a T cell receptor (beta chain) sequence with its context. As yet, its antigen is unknown. The source of the sample is a study of cytomegalovirus exposure and HLA in healthy donors. Study-level results: There were some public TCRs occurring in many donors, but most TCR sequences were rare.

From germline, CDR1 is SGHRS and CDR2 YFSETQ. The ends lost 4 bases at V and 5 bases at J; junction bases unmatched: 15. This CDR3 comprises 18 residues. Some clones are missing from TCRdb's copy, which holds only in-frame ones; the method was immunoSEQ multiplex PCR. The sample records about 250,000 clones, approximately 90% being singletons. This sequence joins TRBV5-1 and TRBJ2-7; 13 positions match TRBD2. The TCR sequence derives from a man in his late teens or twenties in good health and CMV-seronegative. The specimen was PBMCs. CDR3 sequence: CASSMSPGLAGLSHEQYF. CDR3 bases: TGCGCCAGCAGCATGTCGCCGGGACTAGCGGGATTGTCCCACGAGCAGTACTTC.